The entry that follows covers one T cell receptor beta chain sequence. Its antigen target is currently unknown. No much larger clone exists at a distance of one base, and base qualities are not known. The record originates from a study of cytotoxic CD8 clonotypes in ibrutinib-treated CLL (dated by TCRdb to 2020 to 2023). Looking at the study overall: The cohort was composed of more than ten relapsed/refractory and around 15 treatment-naive patients; IGHV unmutated status was identified in under 18 patients. Responses were partial in 24 patients and complete in 2; after median approximately 66 months follow-up, some 14 stayed in remission and some twelve progressed. Samples at response were collected after a median of about 12 months of treatment, with a range of about 6 to 40 months. Samples averaged about 260,000 productive templates and some 91,000 productive rearrangements. Longitudinal samples were available for about 30% of the 86 trial participants. Cryopreserved peripheral blood mononuclear cells were collected at three points: before therapy, at response, and at either sustained remission or disease progression. Patients were still on ibrutinib when every remission and progressive disease sample was collected. Summary of the overall study and its limitations: Public clonotypes were rare and either shrank or stayed stable during treatment, and the rise in clonality at ibrutinib response reflected expansion of private clonotypes. Lymph node repertoires were not examined, and the timing of sampling was not matched between patients in sustained remission and those whose disease progressed. An increase in clonality was observed at ibrutinib response, with clonality remaining stable during sustained remission and falling back toward baseline at progression. Baseline clonality was found to be higher than that of age-matched healthy donors and was strongly correlated with circulating CD8+ T-cell counts.

The sample's time point label, in plain terms: 20 to 30 months on ibrutinib. For TCR beta library preparation, about 2 micrograms of genomic DNA were extracted from the cryopreserved PBMCs. Longitudinal blood samples from CLL patients receiving ibrutinib monotherapy were subjected to high-throughput TCR beta sequencing. The patients took part in an open-label, single-center phase 2 trial of ibrutinib monotherapy. On a MiSeq, deep resolution sequencing aimed for a depth between 1 in 1 million and 1 in 200,000 T cells, with each clonotype covered approximately 10x on average. TCR beta libraries were generated with the immunoSEQ hsTCRB Kit. Per the original workflow: Data were analyzed with ImmunoSEQ Data Assistant and ImmunoSEQ Analyzer, with V, D and J genes assigned per IMGT definitions. Clonality was computed as one minus normalized Shannon entropy of productive rearrangement frequencies, ranging from 0 to 1. Only overrepresented clonotypes making up at least 0.05% of the repertoire of each patient were included in the public clonotype analysis. Thirteen age-matched healthy donor repertoires from immuneACCESS were used as controls for clonality. In its TCRdb copy, this immuneACCESS table keeps in-frame sequences only and misses some clones. Where compared with another copy, unresolved V genes explain less than half of these, and the others have no known cause. That table supplies the V and J calls and clone size; D and trimming were determined from the DNA. For this sample the table gives under 200,000 clones, of which 84% were detected only once. The biggest ten clones account for about 4.9% of the sample.

The source is a human donor with chronic lymphocytic leukemia. The sequenced sample was PBMCs, obtained after 24 months of ibrutinib treatment.

The CDR3: CASSTRLSDEQFF. The nucleotide sequence reads TGCGCCAGCAGCACCAGACTCTCGGATGAGCAGTTCTTC. Recombination linked TRBV5-1 to TRBJ2-1; the D gene assignment is ambiguous. For CDR1 and CDR2, the germline V gene lists SGHRS and YFSETQ. Including the terminal cysteine and phenylalanine, the CDR3 comprises 13 residues. Only CDR3 DNA is held: 39 bases, read in frame from base 1. V loses 4 bases, J loses 8 bases, and the germline ends lie 13 bases apart.